This TCR beta chain was captured in a study of blood T cell repertoires in COVID-19. In terms of age and location, participants ranged from about 18 to 90 years and lived in fewer than 30 US areas. Cohort placement rested on clinical history that participants reported themselves. Donors of Cohort 3 who recovered were those that had two negative PCRs, clearance, or symptom resolution. Unmatched junction bases numbered 3, after V lost 5 bases and J lost 6 bases. The CDR3 totals 14 residues. Germline loops: CDR1 SNHLY, CDR2 FYNNEI. In the original workflow: The assay estimated nucleated cells by amplifying reference gene primers. Data came from immunoSEQ multiplex PCR; TCRdb stores just in-frame clones and leaves some out. D and trimming were read from the DNA, whereas the V and J calls and clone size are those reported in that table. The table lists some 380,000 clones, about 90% of them singletons.

This clonotype originated in a man younger than 40 who had recovered from COVID-19. The chain recombines TRBV2 with TRBJ1-4, with 10 bases matching TRBD1. Material: PBMCs or T cells enriched from blood (not recorded which). The CDR3 spells CASSTGTGDEKLFF. In DNA form, the CDR3 reads TGTGCCAGCAGTACCGGGACAGGGGATGAAAAACTGTTTTTT. The full variable domain, in which reference TRBV2 and TRBJ1-4 provide the parts outside the CDR3, is EPEVTQTPSHQVTQMGQEVILRCVPISNHLYFYWYRQILGQKVEFLVSFYNNEISEKSEIFDDQFSVERPDGSNFTLKIRSTKLEDSAMYFCASSTGTGDEKLFFGSGTQLSVL.